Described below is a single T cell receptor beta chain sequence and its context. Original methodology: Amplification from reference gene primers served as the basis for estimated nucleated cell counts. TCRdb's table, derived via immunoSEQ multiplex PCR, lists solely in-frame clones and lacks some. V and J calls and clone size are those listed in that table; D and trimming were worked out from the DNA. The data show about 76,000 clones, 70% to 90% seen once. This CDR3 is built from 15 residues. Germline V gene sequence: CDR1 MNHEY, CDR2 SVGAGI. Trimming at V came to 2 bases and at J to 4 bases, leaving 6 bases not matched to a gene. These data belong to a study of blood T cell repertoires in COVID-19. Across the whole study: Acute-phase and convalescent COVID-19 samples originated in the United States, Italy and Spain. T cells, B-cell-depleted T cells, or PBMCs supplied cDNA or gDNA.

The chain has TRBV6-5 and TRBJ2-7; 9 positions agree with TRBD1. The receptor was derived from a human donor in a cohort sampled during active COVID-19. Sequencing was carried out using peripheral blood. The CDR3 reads CASSYRQGVFYEQYF. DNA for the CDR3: TGTGCCAGCAGTTACAGACAGGGGGTTTTTTACGAGCAGTACTTC.